This TCR beta chain originates from a study of beta chain features in type 1 diabetes. The isolated RNA, all of it, was reverse transcribed, so expressed TCRB transcripts were what got sequenced. The method was immunoSEQ multiplex PCR; TCRdb's version includes in-frame clones alone and lacks a portion of them. The sample lists hundreds of thousands of clones, roughly 11% occurring once. This CDR3 has 16 residues. CDR1 SNHLY and CDR2 FYNNEI come from the germline V gene. Losses at the gene ends were 7 bases for V and 0 bases for J; bases not matched to a gene: 5. In regard to this clone: Its antigen remains unknown.

Findings of the study overall: Naive, central memory and Treg TCRB repertoires seemed to resemble each other more closely in patients than they did in healthy donors. Highly expressing activated T cells could be over-counted with a cDNA template. The study found moderately but significantly shorter TCRB CDR3s in all four CD4+ subsets of Type 1 diabetes patients.

This chain uses TRBV2 with TRBJ2-6, with 8 bases lining up with TRBD1. This TCR was recovered from a woman aged 25-40 years in good health. The specimen was naive CD4+ T cells from blood. In nucleotides, the CDR3 is TGTGCCAGCAAGGACAGGGATTACTCTGGGGCCAACGTCCTGACTTTC. Amino acids: CASKDRDYSGANVLTF. The full variable domain, with the rest looked up from reference TRBV2 and TRBJ2-6, is EPEVTQTPSHQVTQMGQEVILRCVPISNHLYFYWYRQILGQKVEFLVSFYNNEISEKSEIFDDQFSVERPDGSNFTLKIRSTKLEDSAMYFCASKDRDYSGANVLTFGAGSRLTVL.